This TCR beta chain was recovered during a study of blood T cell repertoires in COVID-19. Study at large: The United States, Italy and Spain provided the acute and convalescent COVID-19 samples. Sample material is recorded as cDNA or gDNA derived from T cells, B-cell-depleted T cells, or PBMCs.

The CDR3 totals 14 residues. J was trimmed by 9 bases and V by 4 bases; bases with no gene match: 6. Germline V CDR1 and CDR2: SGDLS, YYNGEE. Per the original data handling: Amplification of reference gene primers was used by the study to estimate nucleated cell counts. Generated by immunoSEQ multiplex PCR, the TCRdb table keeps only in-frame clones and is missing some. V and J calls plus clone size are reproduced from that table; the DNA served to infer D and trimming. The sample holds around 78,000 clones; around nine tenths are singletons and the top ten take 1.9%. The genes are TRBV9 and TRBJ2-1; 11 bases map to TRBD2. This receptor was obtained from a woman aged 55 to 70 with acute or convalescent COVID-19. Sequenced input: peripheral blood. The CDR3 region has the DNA TGTGCCAGCAGCCCACTAGCGGGAGAAGTTGAGCAGTTCTTC. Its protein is CASSPLAGEVEQFF.